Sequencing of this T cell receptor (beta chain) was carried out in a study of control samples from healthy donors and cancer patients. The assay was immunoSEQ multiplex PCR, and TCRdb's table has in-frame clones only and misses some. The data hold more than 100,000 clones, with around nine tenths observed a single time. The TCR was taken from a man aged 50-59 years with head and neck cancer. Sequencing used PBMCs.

The CDR3 protein is CASSSTGFNYGYTF. The CDR3 DNA is TGTGCCAGCAGCTCGACAGGTTTTAACTATGGCTACACCTTC. The genes are TRBV7-9 and TRBJ1-2; possibly TRBD1 for D (6 bases). V lost 4 bases and J lost 1, with 10 bases in between. The germline gives CDR1 SEHNR, CDR2 FQNEAQ (reference sequence). CDR3 length: 14 amino acids. Full variable domain (outside the CDR3, taken from reference TRBV7-9 and TRBJ1-2): DTGVSQNPRHKITKRGQNVTFRCDPISEHNRLYWYRQTLGQGPEFLTYFQNEAQLEKSRLLSDRFSAERPKGSFSTLEIQRTEQGDSAMYLCASSSTGFNYGYTFGSGTRLTVV.